The present T cell receptor beta chain was sequenced within a study of T cell responses to AZD1222 COVID-19 vaccine (dated by TCRdb to about 2021). Regarding the study in general: Because spike-specific TCR depth and breadth did not differ between the two schedules, AZD1222 recipients who got a second dose at roughly 4 weeks were pooled with those who got a second dose at roughly 12 weeks. Enrollment into the trials was organized by age into subgroups of 18-55, 56-69 and 70-plus years, and those subgroups contained about 150, 27 and 61 TCR-sequenced participants, respectively. A total of approximately 230 trial participants underwent TCR sequencing, of whom 207 received two doses of AZD1222 and about 25 received two doses of the MenACWY control vaccine.

The CDR3 regions of human TCRbeta chains were analyzed by immunosequencing. The authors processed their data as follows. TCRs in the repertoires were matched against a reference library of SARS-CoV-2-specific TCRs that had been generated with the MIRA antigen-specificity platform. Breadth meant the fraction of unique TCRs that were SARS-CoV-2-associated, whereas depth meant the fraction of total T cells that were SARS-CoV-2-associated. Each spike-specific TCR was assigned to its reactive spike region and to a CD4 or CD8 class using the MIRA data. Log10-transformed breadth and depth values were compared by one-way ANOVA with Sidak's multiple comparisons tests. TCRdb provides this immuneACCESS table in a form limited to in-frame rearrangements. Some clones are lacking; in checked studies, under half of them reflect an unresolved V gene, and why the rest are absent is not known. That table supplies the V and J calls and clone size; D and trimming were determined from the DNA. This sample gives tens of thousands of clones in total; 70% to 90% of them show up just once. About a tenth of the sample is taken by the ten largest.

With regard to this clone: It has no known antigen specificity. No much larger clone is present one base from it, and per-base qualities are unavailable.

What the research found in general, with its limitations: Reportedly, almost half of the unique spike-specific TCRs recognized epitopes lying outside the regions that are mutated in the B.1.351 and B.1.1.7 variants. Vaccine-associated CD4 TCRs spanned the whole spike protein, with dominant responses in regions 160-218 and 743-854. Because no day 14 peak-response samples were available, repertoires were characterized only after the peak T cell response. The 56-69-year group was small, and its depth increase did not reach significance, likely because of low power. Conclusions about previously exposed vaccinees are limited because only a handful of AZD1222 recipients were SARS-CoV-2 seropositive at baseline. A significant rise in spike-specific TCR breadth and depth was observed after two AZD1222 doses relative to day 0 and relative to MenACWY recipients. Participants were mostly white British, with more females than males. The authors suggested clonal diversity may have been underestimated.

The sample's time point, from its label and the paper: baseline before first vaccination. The vaccinee samples were drawn from two UK trials, COV001 and COV002, one of which was a single-blind randomized controlled phase 2/3 trial testing AZD1222 (ChAdOx1 nCoV-19) in healthy adults. For TCRbeta chain sequencing, PBMC samples were collected from trial participants at day 0 and at day 28 after the second dose. Taken from the germline V gene, the CDR1 and CDR2 loops are ENHRY and SYGVKD. From cysteine to phenylalanine, the CDR3 is 14 amino acids long. The read is trimmed to its CDR3 DNA, 42 bases read in frame from base 1. V lost 7 bases and J lost 6 bases; the stretch between them is 18 bases long.

The sequence joins TRBV10-3 to TRBJ1-1; TRBD1 is possibly the D segment (5 matching bases). This receptor was obtained from an adult in good health. Sequenced material: peripheral blood, taken on day 0 of AZD1222 vaccination. The DNA reads as follows: TGTGCCATCACCCCGGATGCCCAAGGGGCTGAAGCTTTCTTT. It specifies CAITPDAQGAEAFF.